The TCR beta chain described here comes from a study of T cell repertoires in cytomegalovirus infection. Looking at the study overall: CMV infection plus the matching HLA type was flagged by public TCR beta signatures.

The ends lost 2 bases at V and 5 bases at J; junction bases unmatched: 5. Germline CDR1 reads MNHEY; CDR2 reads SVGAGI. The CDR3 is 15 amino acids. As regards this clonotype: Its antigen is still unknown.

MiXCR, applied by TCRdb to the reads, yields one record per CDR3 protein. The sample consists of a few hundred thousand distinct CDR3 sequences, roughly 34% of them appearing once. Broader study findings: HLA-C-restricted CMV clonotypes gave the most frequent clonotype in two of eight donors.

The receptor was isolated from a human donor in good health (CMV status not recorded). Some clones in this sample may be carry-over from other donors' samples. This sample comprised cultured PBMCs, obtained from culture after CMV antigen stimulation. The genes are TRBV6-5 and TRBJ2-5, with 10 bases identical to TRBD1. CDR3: CASSYRQGARETQYF. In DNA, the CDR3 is TGTGCCAGCAGTTACAGACAGGGGGCTAGGGAGACCCAGTACTTC.